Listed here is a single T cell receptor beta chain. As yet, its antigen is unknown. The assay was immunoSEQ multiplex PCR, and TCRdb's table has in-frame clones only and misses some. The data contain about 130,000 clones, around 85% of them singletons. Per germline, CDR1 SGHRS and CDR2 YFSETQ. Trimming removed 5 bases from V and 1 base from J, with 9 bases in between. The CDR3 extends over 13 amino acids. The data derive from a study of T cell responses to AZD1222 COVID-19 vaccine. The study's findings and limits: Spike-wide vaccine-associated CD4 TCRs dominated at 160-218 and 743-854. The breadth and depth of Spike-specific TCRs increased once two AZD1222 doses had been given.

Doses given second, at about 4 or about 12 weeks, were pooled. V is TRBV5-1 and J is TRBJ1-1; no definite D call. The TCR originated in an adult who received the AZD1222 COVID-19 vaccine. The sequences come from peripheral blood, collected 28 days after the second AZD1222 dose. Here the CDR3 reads CASSVPANTEAFF. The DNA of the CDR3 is TGCGCCAGCAGTGTCCCAGCGAACACTGAAGCTTTCTTT. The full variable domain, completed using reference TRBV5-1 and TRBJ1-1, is KAGVTQTPRYLIKTRGQQVTLSCSPISGHRSVSWYQQTPGQGLQFLFEYFSETQRNKGNFPGRFSGRQFSNSRSEMNVSTLELGDSALYLCASSVPANTEAFFGQGTRLTVV.